The sequence of this T cell receptor (beta chain) was determined in a study of tumor and adjacent non-tumor tissue in lung cancer. This clonotype was counted at least ten times. The template was RNA from unsorted bulk tissue. CDR1 is MNHNS, CDR2 SASEGT, per germline. The CDR3 is made up of 14 amino acids. Between the trimmed V and J ends, which lost 6 bases and 2 bases, there was a span of 8 bases. The library came from three nested PCR rounds adapted from ARM-PCR protocols. One entry per CDR3 protein results from TCRdb running MiXCR on the multiplex PCR reads. The sample records about 200,000 distinct CDR3 sequences, approximately 74% being singletons.

The TCR sequence derives from a man aged 60 to 75 with non-small cell lung cancer. The chain couples TRBV6-1 to TRBJ1-6; perhaps TRBD1 as D (6 bases). The specimen sequenced was lung tumor tissue. CDR3 sequence: CASSRTAYNSPLHF. CDR3 DNA: TGTGCCAGCAGCCGGACAGCCTATAATTCACCCCTCCACTTT.